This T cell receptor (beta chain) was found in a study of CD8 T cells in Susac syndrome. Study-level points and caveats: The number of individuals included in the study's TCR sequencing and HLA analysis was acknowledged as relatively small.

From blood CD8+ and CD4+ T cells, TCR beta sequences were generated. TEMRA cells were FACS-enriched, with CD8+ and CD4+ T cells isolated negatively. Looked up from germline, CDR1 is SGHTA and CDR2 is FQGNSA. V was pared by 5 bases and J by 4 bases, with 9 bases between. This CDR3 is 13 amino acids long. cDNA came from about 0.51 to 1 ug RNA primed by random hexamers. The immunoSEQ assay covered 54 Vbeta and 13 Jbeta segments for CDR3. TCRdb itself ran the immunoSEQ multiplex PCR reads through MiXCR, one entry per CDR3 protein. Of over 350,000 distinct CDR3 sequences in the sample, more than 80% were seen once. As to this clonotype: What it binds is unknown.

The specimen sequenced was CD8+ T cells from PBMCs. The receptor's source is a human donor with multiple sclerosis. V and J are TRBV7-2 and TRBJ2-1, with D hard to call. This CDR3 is CASSPPRYNEQFF. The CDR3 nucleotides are TGTGCCAGCAGCCCTCCGAGGTACAATGAGCAGTTCTTC. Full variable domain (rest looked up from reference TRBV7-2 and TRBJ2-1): GAGVSQSPSNKVTEKGKDVELRCDPISGHTALYWYRQSLGQGLEFLIYFQGNSAPDKSGLPSDRFSAERTGGSVSTLTIQRTQQEDSAVYLCASSPPRYNEQFFGPGTRLTVL.